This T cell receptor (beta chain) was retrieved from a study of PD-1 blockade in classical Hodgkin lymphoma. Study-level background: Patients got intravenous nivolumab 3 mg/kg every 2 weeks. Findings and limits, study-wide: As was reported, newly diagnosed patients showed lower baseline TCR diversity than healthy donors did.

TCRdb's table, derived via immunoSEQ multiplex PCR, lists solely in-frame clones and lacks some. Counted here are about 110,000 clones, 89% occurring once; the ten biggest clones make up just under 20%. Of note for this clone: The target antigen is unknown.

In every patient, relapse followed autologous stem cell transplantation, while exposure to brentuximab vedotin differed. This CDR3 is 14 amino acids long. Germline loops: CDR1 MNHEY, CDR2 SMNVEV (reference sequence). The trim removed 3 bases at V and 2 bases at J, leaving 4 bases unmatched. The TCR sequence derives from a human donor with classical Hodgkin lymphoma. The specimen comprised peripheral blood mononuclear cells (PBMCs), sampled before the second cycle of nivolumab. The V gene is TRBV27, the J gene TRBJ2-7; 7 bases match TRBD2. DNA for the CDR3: TGTGCCAGCAGTTTCCGCGGGGGAACCTACGAGCAGTACTTC. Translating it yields CASSFRGGTYEQYF.